The 14 T cell receptor beta chains reported below all come from one sample, sequenced in a study of cytomegalovirus exposure and HLA in healthy donors. Primers: 60 Vbeta forward and 13 Jbeta reverse. Method: immunoSEQ multiplex PCR; TCRdb's copy keeps in-frame clones and lacks some. Of 99,000 or so clones detected, approximately 69% appear once; the ten largest clones hold more than 2.5%. Sequencing was done on a sample of PBMCs. These receptors were obtained from a man aged 25 to 45 in good health and CMV-seronegative.

This chain links TRBV4-2 with TRBJ2-6, with D possibly TRBD1 on 6 matching bases. Deletions cut 3 bases from V and 0 bases from J, with 6 bases between. CDR1 and CDR2 (germline): LGHNA, YNFKEQ. The CDR3 has 15 amino acids. The CDR3 loop is CASSQDSSGANVLTF. CDR3 DNA sequence: TGTGCCAGCAGCCAGGACAGCTCTGGGGCCAACGTCCTGACTTTC.

Details on this clone: One end of the junction is discordant with germline, which a read error may explain. The chain joins TRBV4-2 to TRBJ2-2, with D unresolved. From germline, CDR1 is LGHNA and CDR2 YNFKEQ. This CDR3 region has 16 residues. The CDR3 DNA reads as TGTGCCAACAGCCAAGACGCCACCACGCGAACCGGGGAGCTGTTTTTT. Translated, it gives CANSQDATTRTGELFF.

The CDR3 DNA reads TGTGCCAGCAGCTTGTACCGGGACAGGGGGGGACAGCCCCAGCATTTT. Its protein product is CASSLYRDRGGQPQHF. The chain couples TRBV5-6 to TRBJ1-5, with 11 bases aligning to TRBD1. The CDR3 contains 16 residues. Germline lookup yields CDR1 SGHDT and CDR2 YYEEEE. Unmatched junction bases numbered 7, after V lost 1 base and J lost 7 bases.

This sequence joins TRBV7-9 and TRBJ2-1; TRBD1 agrees at 11 bases. Germline V CDR1 and CDR2: SEHNR, FQNEAQ (reference sequence). Losses at the gene ends were 5 bases for V and 9 bases for J; bases not matched to a gene: 6. The CDR3 runs to 14 residues. The CDR3 DNA is TGTGCCAGCAGCCTCAGGACAGGGGGCGGTGAGCAGTTCTTC. It is translated as CASSLRTGGGEQFF.

In this sample, this clone turned up a few times. The chain recombines TRBV5-1 with TRBJ1-2; the D is unclear. Deletions cut 0 bases from V and 8 bases from J, with 20 bases between. This CDR3 contains 16 residues. CDR1 is SGHRS, CDR2 YFSETQ, per germline. CDR3 residues: CASSLDSTRNIRGYTF. The CDR3 bases are TGCGCCAGCAGCTTGGACAGTACCCGTAACATACGCGGCTACACCTTC.

V is TRBV9 and J is TRBJ1-1; 7 bases agree with TRBD1. CDR1 is SGDLS and CDR2 is YYNGEE in the germline V gene. J lost 11 bases, V lost 3 bases, and 16 bases had no gene match. CDR3 length equals 15 residues. CDR3 protein: CASSGLAQTGTEAFF. Written as DNA, the CDR3 is TGTGCCAGCAGCGGATTAGCTCAGACAGGGACGGAGGCTTTCTTT.

CDR3 residues: CASSETTGDPNYGYTF. The CDR3 DNA reads as TGTGCCAGCTCAGAGACGACAGGGGACCCTAACTATGGCTACACCTTC. V usage is TRBV18 and J usage is TRBJ1-2, with 8 bases matching TRBD1. V was pared by 5 bases and J by 0 bases, with 8 bases of the junction left unmatched. Looked up from germline, CDR1 is KGHSH and CDR2 is LQKENI. The CDR3 loop spans 16 amino acids. The variable domain in full, completed from reference TRBV18 and TRBJ1-2, reads NAGVMQNPRHLVRRRGQEARLRCSPMKGHSHVYWYRQLPEEGLKFMVYLQKENIIDESGMPKERFSAEFPKEGPSILRIQQVVRGDSAAYFCASSETTGDPNYGYTFGSGTRLTVV.

The rearrangement uses TRBV5-4 and TRBJ2-3, with a possible D match to TRBD1 (6 bases). V lost 0 bases to trimming and J lost 4 bases, with 12 bases between them. The CDR3 consists of 15 residues. Germline V gene data show CDR1 as SGHNT and CDR2 as YYREEE (reference sequence). For the CDR3, the DNA is TGTGCCAGCAGCTTGGACACAGGGCGAGCAGATACGCAGTATTTT. Amino acids: CASSLDTGRADTQYF.

The J gene is TRBJ2-7, the V gene TRBV27; 14 bases map to TRBD2. Germline CDR1 and CDR2: MNHEY and SMNVEV (reference sequence). The V gene end was trimmed by 6 bases and the J gene end by 3 bases; junction bases not matched to a gene: 7. The CDR3 is made up of 16 amino acids. The CDR3 protein is CASSDVGLAGGYEQYF. CDR3 DNA: TGTGCCAGCAGCGACGTCGGACTAGCGGGAGGCTACGAGCAGTACTTC.

The rearrangement uses TRBV19 and TRBJ1-6; D is unresolved. Germline V lookup: CDR1 LNHDA, CDR2 SQIVND (reference sequence). V was shortened by 5 bases and J by 10 bases, with 12 bases between the two germline ends. CDR3 length: 13 amino acids. CDR3 DNA sequence: TGTGCCAGTAGTTACCTTTCAAGCTCACCCCTCCACTTT. It encodes CASSYLSSSPLHF.

The chain joins TRBV11-2 to TRBJ1-4; D might be TRBD1 (5 bases). The CDR3 is 14 residues long. V gave up 1 base and J gave up 7 bases, with 10 bases separating them. Germline values: CDR1 SGHAT, CDR2 FQNNGV. CDR3 nucleotide sequence: TGTGCCAGCAGCTTAGCCGGGGGGGGTGAAAAACTGTTTTTT. Translation: CASSLAGGGEKLFF. Based on the CDR3 plus reference TRBV11-2 and TRBJ1-4, the full variable domain is EAGVAQSPRYKIIEKRQSVAFWCNPISGHATLYWYQQILGQGPKLLIQFQNNGVVDDSQLPKDRFSAERLKGVDSTLKIQPAKLEDSAVYLCASSLAGGGEKLFFGSGTQLSVL.

The chain combines TRBV28 with TRBJ1-2; the D gene is possibly TRBD1 (6 bases). The CDR3 length is 15 residues. Germline CDR1 and CDR2: MDHEN and SYDVKM. The ends were cut back, 2 bases at V and 8 bases at J, with 18 bases in the middle. The CDR3 DNA reads as TGTGCCAGCAGTTTAAAGGGTGGCGGCAGGGGAGGCTACACCTTC. This sequence encodes CASSLKGGGRGGYTF.

This clone was seen a few times. The chain recombines TRBV7-2 with TRBJ1-5; D not resolved. The CDR3 is made up of 15 amino acids. V gave up 6 bases and J gave up 0 bases, with 12 bases separating them. Per the germline V gene, CDR1 is SGHTA and CDR2 is FQGNSA. The CDR3 reads CASRRYGDSNQPQHF. In nucleotides, the CDR3 is TGTGCCAGCAGACGCTACGGGGATAGCAATCAGCCCCAGCATTTT.

CDR3 DNA sequence: TGTGCCAGCAGCTTGGAAAACAGGGACCGGAACGGGGAGCTGTTTTTT. This codes for CASSLENRDRNGELFF. The chain has TRBV5-4 and TRBJ2-2; TRBD1 might be the D (6 bases). The germline gives CDR1 SGHNT, CDR2 YYREEE (reference sequence). Trimming took off 0 bases at V and 7 bases at J, with 16 bases between the two ends. The CDR3 is made up of 16 amino acids.